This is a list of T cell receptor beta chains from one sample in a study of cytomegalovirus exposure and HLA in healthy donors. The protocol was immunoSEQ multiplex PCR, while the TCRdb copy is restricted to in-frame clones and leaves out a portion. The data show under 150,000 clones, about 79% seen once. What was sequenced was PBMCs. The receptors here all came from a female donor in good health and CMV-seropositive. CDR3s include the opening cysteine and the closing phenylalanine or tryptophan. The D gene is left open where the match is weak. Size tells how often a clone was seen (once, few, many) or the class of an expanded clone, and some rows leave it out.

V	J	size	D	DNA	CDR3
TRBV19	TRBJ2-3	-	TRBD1	TGTGCCAGTAGTACCAGACAGGGGGCAGATACGCAGTATTTT	CASSTRQGADTQYF
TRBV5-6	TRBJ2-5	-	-	TGTGCCAGCAGCACCCGACAGGGGAGGGACGAGACCCAGTACTTC	CASSTRQGRDETQYF
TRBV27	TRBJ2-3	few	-	TGTGCCAGCAGTGCCCCTGGCGGGCTGAGGACAGATACGCAGTATTTT	CASSAPGGLRTDTQYF
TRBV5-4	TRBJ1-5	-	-	TGTGCCAGCAGCCGGGACTTAAATCAGCCCCAGCATTTT	CASSRDLNQPQHF
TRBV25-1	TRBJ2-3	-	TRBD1	TGTGCCAGCAGTAGACAGGGGGGAGTGGATACGCAGTATTTT	CASSRQGGVDTQYF
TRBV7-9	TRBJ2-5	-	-	TGTGCCAGCACCCTTCACCAGGGAATCCAAGAGACCCAGTACTTC	CASTLHQGIQETQYF
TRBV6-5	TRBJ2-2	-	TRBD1	TGTGCCAGCAAAACAAAACAGGGGCCCGGGGAGCTGTTTTTT	CASKTKQGPGELFF
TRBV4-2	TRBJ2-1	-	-	TGTGCCAGCAGCCAAGACAAGACTAGCTACAATGAGCAGTTCTTC	CASSQDKTSYNEQFF
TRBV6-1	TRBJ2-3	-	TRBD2	TGTGCCAGCAGTGAGGGGACTAGCGGGGGACTCACAGATACGCAGTATTTT	CASSEGTSGGLTDTQYF
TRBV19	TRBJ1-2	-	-	TGTGCCAGTAGACAGGCGGACTATGGCTACACCTTC	CASRQADYGYTF
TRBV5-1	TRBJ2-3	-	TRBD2	TGCGCCAGCAGCTTGTTGTCAGCGGGAGTCTCGGCAGATACGCAGTATTTT	CASSLLSAGVSADTQYF
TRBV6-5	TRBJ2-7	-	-	TGTGCCAGCAGTTACTCGACTAGCTACGAGCAGTACTTC	CASSYSTSYEQYF
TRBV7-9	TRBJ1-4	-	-	TGTGCCAGCAGCGCGTCCGGGACTATAGTCGAAAAACTGTTTTTT	CASSASGTIVEKLFF
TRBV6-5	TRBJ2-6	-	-	TGTGCCAGCAGTTACACTTTCACTGGGGCCAACGTCCTGACTTTC	CASSYTFTGANVLTF
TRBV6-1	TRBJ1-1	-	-	TGTGCCAGCAATCTATACAGAGTACAAGCTTTCTTT	CASNLYRVQAFF
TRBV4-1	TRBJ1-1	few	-	TGCGCCAGCAGCCAAGGAGGGGGTTGGACTGAAGCTTTCTTT	CASSQGGGWTEAFF
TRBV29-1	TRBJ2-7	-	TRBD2	TGCAGCGTTGTCGAGGGACTAGCGGGAGAGCAGTACTTC	CSVVEGLAGEQYF
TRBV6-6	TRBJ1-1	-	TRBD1	TGTGCCAGCAGGGAGGGACAGGGGTGGACTGAAGCTTTCTTT	CASREGQGWTEAFF
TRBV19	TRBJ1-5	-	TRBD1	TGTGCCAGTAGTGACAGGGGGCTTGGCAATCAGCCCCAGCATTTT	CASSDRGLGNQPQHF
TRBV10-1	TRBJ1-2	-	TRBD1	TGCGCCAGCAGCCCGGACAGGGACTATGGCTACACCTTC	CASSPDRDYGYTF
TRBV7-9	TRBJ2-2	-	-	TGTGCCAGCAGCCCCGGAGCTGGCACCGGGGAGCTGTTTTTT	CASSPGAGTGELFF
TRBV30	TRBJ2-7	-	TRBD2	TGTGCCTGGAGTGGATCGGGGACTAGCGGGAGCTACGAGCAGTACTTC	CAWSGSGTSGSYEQYF
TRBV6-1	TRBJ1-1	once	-	TGTGCCAGCAGTGACAGTCCAAGACACTCCGTCGACACTGAAGCTTTCTTT	CASSDSPRHSVDTEAFF
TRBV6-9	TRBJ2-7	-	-	TGTGCCAGCAGTCACCGAAGAGGTTACAGGGACGAGCAGTACTTC	CASSHRRGYRDEQYF
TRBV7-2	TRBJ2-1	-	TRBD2	TGTGCCAGCTTTAAAGCCGGGACTAGCGGGAGCTCCTACAATGAGCAGTTCTTC	CASFKAGTSGSSYNEQFF
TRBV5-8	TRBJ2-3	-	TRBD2	TGTGCCAGCAGCTTGATGGGGCTAGCGGGCACAGATACGCAGTATTTT	CASSLMGLAGTDTQYF
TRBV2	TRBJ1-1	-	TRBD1	TGTGCCAGCAGGGAAGGGACAGCAACGCCCTTTGAAGCTTTCTTT	CASREGTATPFEAFF
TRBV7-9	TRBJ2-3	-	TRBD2	TGTGCCAGCAGCGCGCTCCTGAGCGGGAGTAGGAATACGCAGTATTTT	CASSALLSGSRNTQYF
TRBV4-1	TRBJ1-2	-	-	TGCGCCAGCAGCCAAGGAAGAGACAGCAACTATGGCTACACCTTC	CASSQGRDSNYGYTF
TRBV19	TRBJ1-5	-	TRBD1	TGTGCCAGTAGTCCTCGGGACAGGGGGAGGGTTTTGCGCAATCAGCCCCAGCATTTT	CASSPRDRGRVLRNQPQHF
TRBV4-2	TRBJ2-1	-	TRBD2	TGTGCCAGCAGCCAAGAATCGGGACTAGCGGGTTACAATGAGCAGTTCTTC	CASSQESGLAGYNEQFF
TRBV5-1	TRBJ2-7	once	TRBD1	TGCGCCAGCAGCTCCCGGGGACAGGGGGCAGGGGAGCAGTACTTC	CASSSRGQGAGEQYF
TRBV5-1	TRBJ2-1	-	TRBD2	TGCGCCAGCAGCTTTGGGGGTAGCGGGGGGCCCAATCTTGATGAGCAGTTCTTC	CASSFGGSGGPNLDEQFF
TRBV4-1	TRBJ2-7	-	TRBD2	TGCGCCAGCAGCCAAGCACGGGAGGTCTACGAGCAGTACTTC	CASSQAREVYEQYF
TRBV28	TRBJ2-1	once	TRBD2	TGTGCCAGCAGTCTAGCGGGAGGGCCGTTTGAGCAGTTCTTC	CASSLAGGPFEQFF
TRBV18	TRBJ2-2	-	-	TGTGCCAGCTCACCCCTGCTCGGGAGCGGGACCGGGGAGCTGTTTTTT	CASSPLLGSGTGELFF
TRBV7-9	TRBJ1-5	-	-	TGTGCCAGCAGCTTAACAGGTGGTCAGCCCCAGCATTTT	CASSLTGGQPQHF
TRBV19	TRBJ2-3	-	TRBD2	TGTGCCAGTAGGCCTAGCGGATCAACAGATACGCAGTATTTT	CASRPSGSTDTQYF
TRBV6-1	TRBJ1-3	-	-	TGTGCCAGCAGGGACATTTTCTCTGGAAACACCATATATTTT	CASRDIFSGNTIYF
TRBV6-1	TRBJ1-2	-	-	TGTGCCAGCAGCCCGGGCTACACCTTC	CASSPGYTF
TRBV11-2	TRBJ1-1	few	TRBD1	TGTGCCAGCAGCTTAGCCCAGGGGGCCACTGAAGCTTTCTTT	CASSLAQGATEAFF
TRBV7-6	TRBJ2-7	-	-	TGTGCCAGCAGCTTAGTCAGTTTTGAGGCAGGGGAAATTCCGTACGAGCAGTACTTC	CASSLVSFEAGEIPYEQYF
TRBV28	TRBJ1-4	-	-	TGTGCCAGCAGTTTAAATCTAGGTGAAAAACTGTTTTTT	CASSLNLGEKLFF
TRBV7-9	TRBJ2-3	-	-	TGTGCCAGCAGCCGGAGCGATACGCAGTATTTT	CASSRSDTQYF
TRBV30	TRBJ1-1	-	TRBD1	TGTGCCTGGGGGGGGAGACAGGGGACAAACATGAACACTGAAGCTTTCTTT	CAWGGRQGTNMNTEAFF
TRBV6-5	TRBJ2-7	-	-	TGTGCCAGCAGTTATGCCGGGGGAGGCTACGAGCAGTACTTC	CASSYAGGGYEQYF
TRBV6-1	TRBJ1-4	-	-	TGTGCCAGCAGTGAAAGATACTCTGAAAATGAAAAACTGTTTTTT	CASSERYSENEKLFF
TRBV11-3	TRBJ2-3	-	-	TGTGCCAGCAGCTTAGGAACTAGCCGGGTGGATACGCAGTATTTT	CASSLGTSRVDTQYF
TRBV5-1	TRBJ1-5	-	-	TGCGCCAGCAGCTTGGGGGACAACAATCAGCCCCAGCATTTT	CASSLGDNNQPQHF
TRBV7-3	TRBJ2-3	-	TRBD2	TGTGCCAGCAGAATGGGGCTAGCGGGGGGAGCAGATACGCAGTATTTT	CASRMGLAGGADTQYF
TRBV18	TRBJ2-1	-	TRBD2	TGTGCCAGCTCCCAGACTCCGGGACTAGCGGGAGGCCTATCCTACAATGAGCAGTTCTTC	CASSQTPGLAGGLSYNEQFF
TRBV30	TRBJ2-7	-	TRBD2	TGTGCCTGGAGTGTACTAGCGGGGAACGAGCAGTACTTC	CAWSVLAGNEQYF
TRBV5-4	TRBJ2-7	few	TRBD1	TGTGCCAGCAGCTTAGCACAGGGGGCGCGTGAGCAGTACTTC	CASSLAQGAREQYF
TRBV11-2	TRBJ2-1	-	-	TGTGCCAGCAGCCGTTCACCGGGACAAAACACTGAGCAGTTCTTC	CASSRSPGQNTEQFF
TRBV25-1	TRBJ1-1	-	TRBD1	TGTGCCAGCAGTGGCCCCTTAATTCTCCCGGGACAGGTGACTGAAGCTTTCTTT	CASSGPLILPGQVTEAFF